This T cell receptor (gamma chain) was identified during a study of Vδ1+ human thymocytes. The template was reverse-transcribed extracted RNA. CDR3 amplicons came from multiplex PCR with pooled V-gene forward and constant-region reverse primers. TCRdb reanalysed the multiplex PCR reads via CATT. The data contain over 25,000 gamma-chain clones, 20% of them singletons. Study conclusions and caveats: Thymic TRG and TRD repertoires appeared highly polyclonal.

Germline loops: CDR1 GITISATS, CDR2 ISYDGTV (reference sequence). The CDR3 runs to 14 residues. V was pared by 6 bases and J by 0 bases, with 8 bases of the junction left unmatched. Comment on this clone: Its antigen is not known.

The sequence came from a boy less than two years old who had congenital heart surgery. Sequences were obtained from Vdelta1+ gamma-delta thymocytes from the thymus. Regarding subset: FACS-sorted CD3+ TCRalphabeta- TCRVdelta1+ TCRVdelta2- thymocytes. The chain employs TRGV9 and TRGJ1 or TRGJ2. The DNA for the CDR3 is TGTGCCTTGTGGATCTGGGTGAATTATTATAAGAAACTCTTT. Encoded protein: CALWIWVNYYKKLF.